These 18 T cell receptor beta chains came from one sample sequenced in a study of T cell responses to AZD1222 COVID-19 vaccine. Produced via immunoSEQ multiplex PCR; TCRdb's table is partial and in-frame only. The sample gives tens of thousands of clones, roughly 86% of which show up once; roughly 8.7% is in the top ten. Sequencing used peripheral blood, obtained on day 0 of AZD1222 vaccination. These receptor sequences come from an adult in good health.

The rearrangement links TRBV5-4 to TRBJ1-2; D perhaps matches TRBD1 (5 bases). Trimming cost V 0 bases and J 8 bases, with 11 bases left between them. Germline V gene lookup returns CDR1 SGHNT and CDR2 YYREEE (reference sequence). CDR3 length: 13 residues. The CDR3 region has the DNA TGTGCCAGCAGCTTGGAATCAGGGTTGGGCTACACCTTC. Protein: CASSLESGLGYTF.

The gene calls are TRBV10-2 and TRBJ1-2; D perhaps matches TRBD1 (6 bases). Trimming shortened V by 1 base and J by 9 bases, and 12 bases separated the two germline ends. Germline lookup yields CDR1 WSHSY and CDR2 SAAADI. This CDR3 has 13 residues. CDR3 nucleotides: TGCGCCAGCAGTGAGTTCCTCAGGGGAAGCTACACCTTC. Its protein product is CASSEFLRGSYTF.

The chain joins TRBV27 to TRBJ1-1, with no clear D. Between the trimmed V and J ends, which lost 3 bases and 5 bases, there was a span of 4 bases. Germline V gene data show CDR1 as MNHEY and CDR2 as SMNVEV (reference sequence). CDR3 length: 11 amino acids. The CDR3 coding sequence is TGTGCCAGCAGTTTTGGAACTGAAGCTTTCTTT. Translated, it gives CASSFGTEAFF.

This chain links TRBV7-8 with TRBJ1-3; weak D call: TRBD1 (5 bases). There are 13 residues in the CDR3. Germline values: CDR1 SGHVS, CDR2 FQNEAQ. The V end was cut by 1 base, the J end by 4 bases, with 5 bases between. DNA for the CDR3: TGTGCCAGCAGCTTAGGGGGGGGAAACACCATATATTTT. This translates into CASSLGGGNTIYF.

The rearrangement uses TRBV11-2 and TRBJ1-5; TRBD1 might be the D (6 bases). This CDR3 spans 15 amino acids. V shed 1 base and J shed 3 bases, with 10 bases lying between them. Germline V gives CDR1 SGHAT, CDR2 FQNNGV. The CDR3 region has the DNA TGTGCCAGCAGCTTAGGGCAGGGGCCCAATCAGCCCCAGCATTTT. Protein product: CASSLGQGPNQPQHF. The whole variable domain, filled in from reference TRBV11-2 and TRBJ1-5, reads EAGVAQSPRYKIIEKRQSVAFWCNPISGHATLYWYQQILGQGPKLLIQFQNNGVVDDSQLPKDRFSAERLKGVDSTLKIQPAKLEDSAVYLCASSLGQGPNQPQHFGDGTRLSIL.

This sequence joins TRBV4-2 and TRBJ2-1; D unresolved. V gave up 0 bases and J gave up 2 bases, with 11 bases separating them. From germline, CDR1 is LGHNA and CDR2 YNFKEQ. CDR3 size: 16 residues. CDR3 DNA sequence: TGTGCCAGCAGCCAAGAAGACTCCAGGACCTACAATGAGCAGTTCTTC. Encoded protein: CASSQEDSRTYNEQFF.

The chain joins TRBV6-4 to TRBJ1-6; D perhaps matches TRBD1 (5 bases). The CDR3 is made up of 16 amino acids. Germline CDR1 MRHNA, CDR2 SNTAGT. The V end lost 2 bases, the J end lost 8 bases, and 16 bases lay between the germline ends. CDR3 loop: CASSDRGREKYSPLHF. In DNA, the CDR3 is TGTGCCAGCAGTGACAGAGGCAGGGAGAAGTATTCACCCCTCCACTTT.

CDR3 region: CASSLTSGRITGELFF. The DNA for the CDR3 is TGTGCCAGCAGTCTGACTAGCGGGAGAATCACCGGGGAGCTGTTTTTT. The rearrangement joins TRBV5-4 to TRBJ2-2, with TRBD2 matching 12 bases. V lost 5 bases, J lost 4 bases, and 6 bases stayed unmatched. Germline CDR1 is SGHNT and CDR2 is YYREEE (reference sequence). CDR3 length: 16 amino acids.

The chain uses TRBV5-1 and TRBJ2-3; no clear D gene. V dropped 4 bases and J dropped 3 bases, with 12 bases sitting between them. This CDR3 contains 14 residues. Germline CDR1 is SGHRS and CDR2 is YFSETQ. The CDR3 coding sequence is TGCGCCAGCAGCAGTGAGACCCGGACAGATACGCAGTATTTT. As protein: CASSSETRTDTQYF. Complete variable domain (other parts from reference TRBV5-1 and TRBJ2-3): KAGVTQTPRYLIKTRGQQVTLSCSPISGHRSVSWYQQTPGQGLQFLFEYFSETQRNKGNFPGRFSGRQFSNSRSEMNVSTLELGDSALYLCASSSETRTDTQYFGPGTRLTVL.

The rearrangement uses TRBV30 and TRBJ1-2; D ambiguous. The germline V gene encodes CDR1 GTSNPN and CDR2 SVGIG (reference sequence). The CDR3 runs 11 residues. The CDR3: CAQGPGGGYTF. DNA of the CDR3: TGTGCGCAAGGTCCCGGCGGGGGCTACACCTTC.

CDR3 sequence (DNA): TGTGCCAGCAGTCCCCGAGACTGGGGGTATGGCTACACCTTC. Amino acid sequence: CASSPRDWGYGYTF. The chain carries TRBV27 and TRBJ1-2, with a tentative D call TRBD1 (5 bases). V lost 5 bases, J lost 5 bases, and 15 bases lay in between. The CDR3 is 14 amino acids. CDR1 and CDR2 (germline): MNHEY, SMNVEV (reference sequence).

This clone was found a few times. The CDR3 sequence is CASSTYRNTEAFF. CDR3 in DNA: TGCGCCAGCAGCACCTACAGGAACACTGAAGCTTTCTTT. V usage is TRBV5-1 and J usage is TRBJ1-1; D is undetermined. Trimming took 4 bases from V and 1 from J, leaving 8 bases between them. This CDR3 has 13 amino acids. Per germline, CDR1 SGHRS and CDR2 YFSETQ.

This chain joins TRBV30 and TRBJ1-4, with D perhaps TRBD1 (5 bases). V shed 0 bases and J shed 6 bases, with 14 bases lying between them. The CDR3 is 15 residues long. Germline lookup yields CDR1 GTSNPN and CDR2 SVGIG (reference sequence). CDR3: CAWSVLRQQDEKLFF. The CDR3 region has the DNA TGTGCCTGGAGTGTACTGAGACAGCAAGATGAAAAACTGTTTTTT. The variable domain in full, with the rest retrieved from reference TRBV30 and TRBJ1-4, is SQTIHQWPATLVQPVGSPLSLECTVEGTSNPNLYWYRQAAGRGLQLLFYSVGIGQISSEVPQNLSASRPQDRQFILSSKKLLLSDSGFYLCAWSVLRQQDEKLFFGSGTQLSVL.

The chain recombines TRBV29-1 with TRBJ1-2; TRBD1 is a possible D gene (5 bases). Trimming took 0 bases from V and 0 from J, leaving 20 bases between them. CDR1 is SQVTM and CDR2 is ANQGSEA in the germline V gene. CDR3 length: 18 residues. CDR3 region: CSVEDWVGGTLANYGYTF. The DNA of the CDR3 is TGCAGCGTTGAAGATTGGGTTGGGGGGACTCTAGCTAACTATGGCTACACCTTC.

The chain combines TRBV3-1 (or the pseudogene TRBV3-2) with TRBJ2-3; D gene unclear. The CDR3 has 13 residues. CDR1 and CDR2 (germline): LGHDT, YNNKEL (reference sequence). The V gene lost 0 bases and the J gene lost 1 base, with 2 bases spanning the gap. CDR3 residues: CASSQEGTDTQYF. CDR3 DNA: TGTGCCAGCAGCCAAGAAGGCACAGATACGCAGTATTTT.

The chain recombines TRBV15 with TRBJ1-1; tentatively, D is TRBD1 (5 bases). Germline-derived CDR1 and CDR2 are LNHNV and YYDKDF (reference sequence). V gave up 5 bases and J gave up 13 bases, with 20 bases separating them. The CDR3 length is 13 residues. Here the CDR3 reads CATSQQGWAEGFF. The DNA for the CDR3 is TGTGCCACCAGCCAGCAGGGTTGGGCTGAGGGTTTCTTT.

Regarding this clone: In the same sample, other DNA sequences code for this CDR3. The chain employs TRBV2 and TRBJ1-6; 9 positions match TRBD1. CDR1 and CDR2 (germline): SNHLY, FYNNEI. V lost 6 bases, J lost 11 bases, and 2 bases stayed unmatched. This CDR3 spans 12 amino acids. The CDR3 protein is CASRGTGTPLHF. The CDR3 DNA follows: TGTGCCAGCAGGGGGACAGGGACACCCCTCCACTTT.

This clone was observed once. This sequence joins TRBV4-3 and TRBJ2-1, with 8 nucleotides matching TRBD1. Germline CDR1 LGHNA, CDR2 YSLEER. J lost 3 bases, V lost 3 bases, and 4 bases had no gene match. The CDR3 runs to 15 residues. CDR3 amino acids: CASSHDRGGYNEQFF. CDR3 bases: TGCGCCAGCAGCCACGACAGGGGCGGCTACAATGAGCAGTTCTTC.